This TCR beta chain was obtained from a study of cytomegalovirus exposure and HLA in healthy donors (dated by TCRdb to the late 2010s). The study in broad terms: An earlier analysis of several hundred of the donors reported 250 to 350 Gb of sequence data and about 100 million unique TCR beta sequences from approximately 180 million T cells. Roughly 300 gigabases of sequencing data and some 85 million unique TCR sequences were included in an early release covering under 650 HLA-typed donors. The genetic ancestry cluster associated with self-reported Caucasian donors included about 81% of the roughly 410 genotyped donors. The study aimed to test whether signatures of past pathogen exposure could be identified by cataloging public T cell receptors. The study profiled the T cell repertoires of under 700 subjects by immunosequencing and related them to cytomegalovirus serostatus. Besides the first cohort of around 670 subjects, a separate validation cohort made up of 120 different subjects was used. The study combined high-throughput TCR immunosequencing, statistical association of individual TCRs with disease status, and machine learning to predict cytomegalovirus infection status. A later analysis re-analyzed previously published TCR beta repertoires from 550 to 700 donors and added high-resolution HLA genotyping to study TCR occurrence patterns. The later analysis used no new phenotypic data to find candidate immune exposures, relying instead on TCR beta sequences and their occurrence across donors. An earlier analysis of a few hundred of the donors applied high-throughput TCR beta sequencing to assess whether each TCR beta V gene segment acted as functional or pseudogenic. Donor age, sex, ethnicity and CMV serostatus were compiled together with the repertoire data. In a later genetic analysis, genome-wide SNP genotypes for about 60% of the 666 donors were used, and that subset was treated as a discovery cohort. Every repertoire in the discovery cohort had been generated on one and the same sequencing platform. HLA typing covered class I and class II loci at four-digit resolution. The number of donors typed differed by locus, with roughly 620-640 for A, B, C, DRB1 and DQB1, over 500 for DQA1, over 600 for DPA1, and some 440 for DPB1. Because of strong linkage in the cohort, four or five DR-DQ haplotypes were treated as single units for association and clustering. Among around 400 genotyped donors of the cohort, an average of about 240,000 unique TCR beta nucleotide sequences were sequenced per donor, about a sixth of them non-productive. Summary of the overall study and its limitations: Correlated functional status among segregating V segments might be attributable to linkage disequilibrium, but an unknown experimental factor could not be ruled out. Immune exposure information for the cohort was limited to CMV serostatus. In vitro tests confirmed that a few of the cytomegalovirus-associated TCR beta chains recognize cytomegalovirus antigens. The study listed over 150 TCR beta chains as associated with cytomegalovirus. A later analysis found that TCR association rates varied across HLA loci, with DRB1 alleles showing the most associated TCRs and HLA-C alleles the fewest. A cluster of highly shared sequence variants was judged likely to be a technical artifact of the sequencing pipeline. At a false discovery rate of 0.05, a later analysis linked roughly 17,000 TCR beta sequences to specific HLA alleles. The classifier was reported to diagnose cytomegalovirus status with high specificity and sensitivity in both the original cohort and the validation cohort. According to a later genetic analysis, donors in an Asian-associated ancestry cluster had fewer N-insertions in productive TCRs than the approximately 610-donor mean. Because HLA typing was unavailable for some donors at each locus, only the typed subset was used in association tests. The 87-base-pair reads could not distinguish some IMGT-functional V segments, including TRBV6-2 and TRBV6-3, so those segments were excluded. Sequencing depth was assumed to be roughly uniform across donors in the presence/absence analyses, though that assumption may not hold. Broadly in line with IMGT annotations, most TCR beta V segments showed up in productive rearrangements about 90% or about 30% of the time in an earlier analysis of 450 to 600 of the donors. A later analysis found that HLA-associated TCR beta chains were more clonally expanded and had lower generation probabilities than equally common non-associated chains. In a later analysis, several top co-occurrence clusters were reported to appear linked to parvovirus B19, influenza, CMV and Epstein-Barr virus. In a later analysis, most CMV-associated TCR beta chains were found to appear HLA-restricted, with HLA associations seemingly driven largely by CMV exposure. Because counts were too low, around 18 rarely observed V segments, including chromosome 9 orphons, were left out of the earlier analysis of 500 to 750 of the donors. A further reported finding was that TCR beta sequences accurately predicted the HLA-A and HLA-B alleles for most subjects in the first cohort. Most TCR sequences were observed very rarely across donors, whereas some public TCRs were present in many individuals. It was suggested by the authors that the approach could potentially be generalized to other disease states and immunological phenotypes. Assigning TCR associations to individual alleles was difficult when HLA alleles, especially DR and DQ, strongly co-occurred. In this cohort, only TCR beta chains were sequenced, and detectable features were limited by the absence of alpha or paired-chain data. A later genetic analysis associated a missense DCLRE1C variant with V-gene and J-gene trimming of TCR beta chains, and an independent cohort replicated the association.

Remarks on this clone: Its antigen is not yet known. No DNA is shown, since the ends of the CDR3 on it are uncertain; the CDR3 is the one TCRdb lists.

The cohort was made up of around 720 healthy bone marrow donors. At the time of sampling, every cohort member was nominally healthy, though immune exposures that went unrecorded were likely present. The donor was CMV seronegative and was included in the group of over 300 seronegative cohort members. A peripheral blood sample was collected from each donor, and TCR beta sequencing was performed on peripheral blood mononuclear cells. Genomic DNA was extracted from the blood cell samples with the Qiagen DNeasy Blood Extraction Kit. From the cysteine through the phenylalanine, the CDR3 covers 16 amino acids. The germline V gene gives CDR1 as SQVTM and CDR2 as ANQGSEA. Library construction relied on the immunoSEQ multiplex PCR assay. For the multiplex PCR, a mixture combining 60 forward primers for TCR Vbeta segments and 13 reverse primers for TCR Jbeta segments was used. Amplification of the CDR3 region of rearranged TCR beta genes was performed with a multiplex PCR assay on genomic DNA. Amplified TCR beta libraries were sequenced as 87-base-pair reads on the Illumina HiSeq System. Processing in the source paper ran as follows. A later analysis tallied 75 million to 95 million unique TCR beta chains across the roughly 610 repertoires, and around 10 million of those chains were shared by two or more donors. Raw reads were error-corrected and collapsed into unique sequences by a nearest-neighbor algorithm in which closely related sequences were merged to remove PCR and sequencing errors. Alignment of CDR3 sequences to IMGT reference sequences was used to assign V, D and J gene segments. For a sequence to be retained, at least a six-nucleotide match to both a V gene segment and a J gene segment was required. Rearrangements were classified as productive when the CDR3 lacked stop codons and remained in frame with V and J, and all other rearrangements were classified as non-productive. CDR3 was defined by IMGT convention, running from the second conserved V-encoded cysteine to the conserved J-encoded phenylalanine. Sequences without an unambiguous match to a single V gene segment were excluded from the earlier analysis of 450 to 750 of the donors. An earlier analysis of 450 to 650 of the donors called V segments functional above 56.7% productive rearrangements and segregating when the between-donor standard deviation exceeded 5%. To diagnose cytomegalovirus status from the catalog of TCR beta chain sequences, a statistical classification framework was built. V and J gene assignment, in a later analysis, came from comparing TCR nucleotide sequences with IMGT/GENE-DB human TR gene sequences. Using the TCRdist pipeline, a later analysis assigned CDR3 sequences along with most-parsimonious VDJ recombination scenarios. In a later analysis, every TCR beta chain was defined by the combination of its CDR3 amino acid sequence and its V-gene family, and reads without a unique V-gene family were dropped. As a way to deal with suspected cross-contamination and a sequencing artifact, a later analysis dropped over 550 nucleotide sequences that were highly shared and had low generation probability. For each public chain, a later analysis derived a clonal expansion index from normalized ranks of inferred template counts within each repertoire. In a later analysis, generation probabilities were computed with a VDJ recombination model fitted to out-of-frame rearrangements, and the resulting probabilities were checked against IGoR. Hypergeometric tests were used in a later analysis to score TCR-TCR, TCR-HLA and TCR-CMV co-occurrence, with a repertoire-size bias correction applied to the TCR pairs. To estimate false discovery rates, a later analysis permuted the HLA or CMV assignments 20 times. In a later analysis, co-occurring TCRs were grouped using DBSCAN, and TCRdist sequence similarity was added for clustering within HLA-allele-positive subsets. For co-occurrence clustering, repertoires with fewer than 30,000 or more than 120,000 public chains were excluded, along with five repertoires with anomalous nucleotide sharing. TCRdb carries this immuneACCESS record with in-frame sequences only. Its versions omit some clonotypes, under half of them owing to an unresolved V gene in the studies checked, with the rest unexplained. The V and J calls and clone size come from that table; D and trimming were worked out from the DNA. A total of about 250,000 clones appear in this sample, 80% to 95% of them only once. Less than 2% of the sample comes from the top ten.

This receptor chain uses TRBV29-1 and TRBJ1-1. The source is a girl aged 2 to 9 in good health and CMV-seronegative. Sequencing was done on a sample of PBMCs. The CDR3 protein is CSVDIEGKTLHFEAFF.